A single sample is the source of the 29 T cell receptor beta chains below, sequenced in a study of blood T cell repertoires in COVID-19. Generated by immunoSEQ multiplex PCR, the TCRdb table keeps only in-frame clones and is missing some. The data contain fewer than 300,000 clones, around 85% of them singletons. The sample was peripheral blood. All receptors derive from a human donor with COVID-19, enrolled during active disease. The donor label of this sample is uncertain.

CDR3: CSVEEAGVYGYTF. CDR3 DNA: TGCAGCGTTGAAGAGGCGGGGGTCTATGGCTACACCTTC. The chain has TRBV29-1 and TRBJ1-2; maybe TRBD1 (5 bases). The V end lost 0 bases, the J end lost 4 bases, and 9 bases lay between the germline ends. This CDR3 region has 13 residues. Germline V lookup: CDR1 SQVTM, CDR2 ANQGSEA.

The CDR3: CASCPPTGWYGYTF. CDR3 nucleotide sequence: TGTGCCAGCTGCCCTCCCACGGGTTGGTATGGCTACACCTTC. The chain is built from TRBV28 and TRBJ1-2; no definite D call. This CDR3 has 14 residues. V shed 8 bases and J shed 5 bases, with 18 bases lying between them. Germline lookup yields CDR1 MDHEN and CDR2 SYDVKM.

DNA of the CDR3: TGCGCCAGCAGCGACCGACAGGGGGGCACGGGTAATGAAAAACTGTTTTTT. It specifies CASSDRQGGTGNEKLFF. This rearrangement joins TRBV4-1 to TRBJ1-4; 9 bases map to TRBD1. The V segment lost 5 bases and the J segment 4 bases; nucleotides outside the gene matches: 11. The CDR3 sequence is 17 residues long. CDR1 and CDR2 (germline): MGHRA, YSYEKL.

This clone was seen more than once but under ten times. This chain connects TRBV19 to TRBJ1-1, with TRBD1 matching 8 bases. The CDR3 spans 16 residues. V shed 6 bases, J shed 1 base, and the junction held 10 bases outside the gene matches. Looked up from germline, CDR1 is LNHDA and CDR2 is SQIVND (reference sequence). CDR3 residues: CASSPRQGARNTEAFF. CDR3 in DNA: TGTGCCAGTAGCCCCCGGCAGGGGGCAAGGAACACTGAAGCTTTCTTT.

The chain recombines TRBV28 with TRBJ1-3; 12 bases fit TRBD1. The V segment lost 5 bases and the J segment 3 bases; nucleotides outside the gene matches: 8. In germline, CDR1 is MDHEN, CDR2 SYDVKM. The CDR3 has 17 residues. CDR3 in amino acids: CASSLTGTGGFGNTIYF. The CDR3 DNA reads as TGTGCCAGCAGTCTAACCGGGACAGGGGGCTTTGGAAACACCATATATTTT.

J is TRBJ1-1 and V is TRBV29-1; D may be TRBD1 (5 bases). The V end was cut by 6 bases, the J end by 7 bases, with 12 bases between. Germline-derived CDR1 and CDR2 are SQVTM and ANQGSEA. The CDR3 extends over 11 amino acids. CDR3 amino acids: CSVNDQGEAFF. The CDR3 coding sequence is TGCAGCGTCAACGATCAGGGTGAAGCTTTCTTT.

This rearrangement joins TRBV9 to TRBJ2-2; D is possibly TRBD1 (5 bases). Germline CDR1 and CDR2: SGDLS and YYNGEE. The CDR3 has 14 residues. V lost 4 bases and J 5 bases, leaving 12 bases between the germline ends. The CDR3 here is CASSRSGLTGELFF. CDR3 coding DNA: TGTGCCAGCAGCAGGTCAGGGTTGACCGGGGAGCTGTTTTTT.

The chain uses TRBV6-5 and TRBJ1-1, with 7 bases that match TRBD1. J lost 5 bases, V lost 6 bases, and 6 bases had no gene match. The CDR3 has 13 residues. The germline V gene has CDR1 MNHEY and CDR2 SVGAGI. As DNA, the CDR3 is TGTGCCAGCAGAAAAGGGGGCGGAACTGAAGCTTTCTTT. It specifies CASRKGGGTEAFF.

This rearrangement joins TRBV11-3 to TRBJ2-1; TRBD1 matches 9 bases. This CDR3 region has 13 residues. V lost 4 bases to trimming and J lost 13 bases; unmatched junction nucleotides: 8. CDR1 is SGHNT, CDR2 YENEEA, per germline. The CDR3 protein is CASSSNSGQGQFF. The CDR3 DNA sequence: TGTGCCAGCAGCTCTAACTCGGGACAGGGACAGTTCTTC.

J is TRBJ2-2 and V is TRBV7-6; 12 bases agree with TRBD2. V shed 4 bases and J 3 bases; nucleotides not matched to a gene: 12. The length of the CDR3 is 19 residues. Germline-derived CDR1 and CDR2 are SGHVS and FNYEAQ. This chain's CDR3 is CASSSPASGREVDTGELFF. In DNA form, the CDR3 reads TGTGCCAGCAGCTCGCCCGCTAGCGGGAGGGAGGTAGACACCGGGGAGCTGTTTTTT.

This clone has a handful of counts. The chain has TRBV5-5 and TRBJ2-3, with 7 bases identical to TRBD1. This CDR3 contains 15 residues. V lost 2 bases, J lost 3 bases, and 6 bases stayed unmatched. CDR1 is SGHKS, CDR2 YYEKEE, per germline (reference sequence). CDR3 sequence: CASSFGDRETDTQYF. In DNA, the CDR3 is TGTGCCAGCAGCTTCGGCGACAGGGAGACAGATACGCAGTATTTT.

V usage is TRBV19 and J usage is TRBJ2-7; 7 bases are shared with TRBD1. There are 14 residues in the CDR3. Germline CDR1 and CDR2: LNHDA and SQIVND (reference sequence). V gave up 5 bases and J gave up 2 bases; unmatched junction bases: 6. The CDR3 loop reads CASSAGTVPYEQYF. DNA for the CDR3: TGTGCCAGTAGTGCCGGGACAGTACCCTACGAGCAGTACTTC.

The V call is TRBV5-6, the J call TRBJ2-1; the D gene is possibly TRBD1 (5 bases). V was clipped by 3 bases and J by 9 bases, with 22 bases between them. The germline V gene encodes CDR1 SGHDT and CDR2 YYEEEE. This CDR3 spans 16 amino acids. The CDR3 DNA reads TGTGCCAGCAGCTCGCGGACACTTCGCGGTGTGGGTGAGCAGTTCTTC. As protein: CASSSRTLRGVGEQFF.

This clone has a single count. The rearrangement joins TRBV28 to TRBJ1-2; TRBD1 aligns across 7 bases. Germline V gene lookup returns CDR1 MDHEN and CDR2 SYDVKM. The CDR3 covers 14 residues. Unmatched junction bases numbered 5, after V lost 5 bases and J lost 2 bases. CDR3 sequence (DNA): TGTGCCAGCAGTCCGTCGGACAGGAACTATGGCTACACCTTC. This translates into CASSPSDRNYGYTF.

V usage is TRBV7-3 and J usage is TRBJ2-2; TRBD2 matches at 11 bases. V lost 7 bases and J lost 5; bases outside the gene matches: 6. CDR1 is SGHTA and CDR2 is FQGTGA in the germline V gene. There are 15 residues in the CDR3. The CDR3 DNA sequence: TGTGCCAGCACCCCTAGCGGGGGGTGGACCGGGGAGCTGTTTTTT. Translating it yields CASTPSGGWTGELFF.

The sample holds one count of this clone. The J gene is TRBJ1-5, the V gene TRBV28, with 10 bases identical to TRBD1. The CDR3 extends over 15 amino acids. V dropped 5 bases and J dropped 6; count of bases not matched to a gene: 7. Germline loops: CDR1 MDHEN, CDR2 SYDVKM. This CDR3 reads CASSLSDRGLQPQHF. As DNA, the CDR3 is TGTGCCAGCAGTCTCTCAGACAGGGGGCTTCAGCCCCAGCATTTT.

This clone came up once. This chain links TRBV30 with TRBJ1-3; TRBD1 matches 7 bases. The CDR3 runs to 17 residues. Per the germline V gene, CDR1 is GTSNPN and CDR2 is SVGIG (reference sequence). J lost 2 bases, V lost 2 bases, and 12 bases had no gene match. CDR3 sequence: CAWSLGQGVSAGNTIYF. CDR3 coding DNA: TGTGCCTGGAGTCTGGGGCAGGGGGTATCGGCTGGAAACACCATATATTTT.

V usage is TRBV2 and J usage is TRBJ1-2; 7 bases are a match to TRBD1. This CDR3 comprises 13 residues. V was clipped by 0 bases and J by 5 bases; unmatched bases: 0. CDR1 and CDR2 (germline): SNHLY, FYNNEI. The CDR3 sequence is CASSEARGYGYTF. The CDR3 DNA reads TGTGCCAGCAGTGAAGCCAGGGGGTATGGCTACACCTTC.

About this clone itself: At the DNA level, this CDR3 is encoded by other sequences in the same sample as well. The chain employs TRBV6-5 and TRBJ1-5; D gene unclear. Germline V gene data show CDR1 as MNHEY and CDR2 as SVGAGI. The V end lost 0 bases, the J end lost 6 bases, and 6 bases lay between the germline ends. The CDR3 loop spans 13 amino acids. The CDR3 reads CASSYSRGQPQHF. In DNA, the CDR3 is TGTGCCAGCAGTTACTCGCGGGGTCAGCCCCAGCATTTT.

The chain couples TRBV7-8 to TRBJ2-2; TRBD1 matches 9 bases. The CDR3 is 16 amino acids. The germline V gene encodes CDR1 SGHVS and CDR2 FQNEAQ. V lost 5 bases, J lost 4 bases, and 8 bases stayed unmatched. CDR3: CASSIWDREGTGELFF. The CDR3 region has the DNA TGTGCCAGCAGCATTTGGGACAGGGAGGGCACCGGGGAGCTGTTTTTT.

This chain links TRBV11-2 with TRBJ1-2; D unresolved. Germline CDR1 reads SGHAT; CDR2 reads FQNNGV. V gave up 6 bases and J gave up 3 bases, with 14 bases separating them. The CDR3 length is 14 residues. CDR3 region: CASSPRTGYYGYTF. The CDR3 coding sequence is TGTGCCAGCAGTCCTAGGACTGGATACTATGGCTACACCTTC.

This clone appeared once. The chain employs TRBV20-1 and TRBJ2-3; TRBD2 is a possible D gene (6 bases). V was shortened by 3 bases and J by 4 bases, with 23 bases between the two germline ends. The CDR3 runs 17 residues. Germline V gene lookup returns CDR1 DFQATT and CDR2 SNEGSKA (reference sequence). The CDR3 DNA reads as TGCAGTGCTAGTGCCTGGTTCGGCGGGACGGGTCCAGATACGCAGTATTTT. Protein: CSASAWFGGTGPDTQYF.

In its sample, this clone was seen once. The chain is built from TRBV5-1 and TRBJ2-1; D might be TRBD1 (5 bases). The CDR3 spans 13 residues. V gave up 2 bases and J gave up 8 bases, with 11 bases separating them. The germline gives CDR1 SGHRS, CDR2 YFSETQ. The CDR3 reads CASSFGPRDEQFF. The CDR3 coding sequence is TGCGCCAGCAGCTTCGGCCCCAGGGATGAGCAGTTCTTC.

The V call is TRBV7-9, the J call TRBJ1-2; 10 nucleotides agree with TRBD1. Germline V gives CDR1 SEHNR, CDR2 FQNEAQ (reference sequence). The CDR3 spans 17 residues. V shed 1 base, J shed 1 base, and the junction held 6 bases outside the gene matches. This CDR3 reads CASSLGGTGANNYGYTF. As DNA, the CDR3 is TGTGCCAGCAGCTTAGGGGGGACAGGGGCGAATAACTATGGCTACACCTTC.

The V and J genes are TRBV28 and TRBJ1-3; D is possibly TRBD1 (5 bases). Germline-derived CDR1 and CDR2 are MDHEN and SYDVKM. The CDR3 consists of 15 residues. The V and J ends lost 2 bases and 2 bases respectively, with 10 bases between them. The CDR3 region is CASSLAGNPGNTIYF. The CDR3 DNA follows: TGTGCCAGCAGTTTAGCAGGGAACCCTGGAAACACCATATATTTT.

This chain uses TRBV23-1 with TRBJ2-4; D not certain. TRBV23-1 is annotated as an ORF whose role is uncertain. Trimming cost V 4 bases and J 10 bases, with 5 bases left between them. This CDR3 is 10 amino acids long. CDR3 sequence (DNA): TGCGCCAGCAGTCGAGGAATTCAGTACTTC. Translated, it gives CASSRGIQYF.

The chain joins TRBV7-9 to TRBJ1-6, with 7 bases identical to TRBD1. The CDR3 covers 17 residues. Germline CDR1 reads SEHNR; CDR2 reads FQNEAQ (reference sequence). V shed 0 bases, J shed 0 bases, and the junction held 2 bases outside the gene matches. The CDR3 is CASSLARGTSYNSPLHF. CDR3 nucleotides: TGTGCCAGCAGCTTAGCCAGGGGGACCTCCTATAATTCACCCCTCCACTTT.

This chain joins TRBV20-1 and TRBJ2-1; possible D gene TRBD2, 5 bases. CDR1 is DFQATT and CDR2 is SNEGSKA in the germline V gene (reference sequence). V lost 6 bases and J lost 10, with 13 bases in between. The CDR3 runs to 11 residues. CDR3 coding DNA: TGCAGTGCGGCGGGCCCAGCGGAGCAGTTCTTC. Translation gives CSAAGPAEQFF.

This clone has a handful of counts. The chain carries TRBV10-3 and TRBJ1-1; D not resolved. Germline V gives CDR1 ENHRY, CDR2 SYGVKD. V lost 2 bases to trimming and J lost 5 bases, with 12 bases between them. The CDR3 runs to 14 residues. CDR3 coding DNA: TGTGCCATCAGTGAGGGGCAGTTTCAGACTGAAGCTTTCTTT. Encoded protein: CAISEGQFQTEAFF.